Listed below are T cell receptor beta chains from one sample, sequenced in a study of post-analysis software for immune sequencing data. Each CDR3 protein gets one entry after TCRdb re-called the PCR reads with MiXCR. The repertoire holds about 430,000 distinct CDR3 sequences, with 30% to 45% as singletons. Source material: blood. These receptors originate from a girl aged 2 to 9 with multiple sclerosis. Each CDR3 is given with its conserved first and last residue. D genes are given only for firm matches. A clone size is listed for some rows: how often the clone was seen (once, few, many), or a class if it is expanded.

J | V | D | size | DNA | CDR3
TRBJ2-1 | TRBV2 | NA | NA | TGTGCCAGCAGTGCTACCGTTGACTCCTACAATGAGCGGTTCTTC | CASSATVDSYNERFF
TRBJ2-4 | TRBV6-8 | NA | NA | TGTGCCAGCAGGGACCGAAGAGCCAAAAACATTCAGTACTTC | CASRDRRAKNIQYF
TRBJ2-7 | TRBV4-1 | NA | NA | TGCGCCGGCAGCCAAAGTGAGTCCCCAACCTACGAGCAGTACTTC | CAGSQSESPTYEQYF
TRBJ2-1 | TRBV5-1 | TRBD1 | NA | TGCGCCAGCAGCTTGGCGGGGACAGCTTACAATGAGCAGTTCTTC | CASSLAGTAYNEQFF
TRBJ1-6 | TRBV20-1 | NA | NA | TGCAGTGCTAGTCAGGGGAATCCACCCCTCCACTTT | CSASQGNPPLHF
TRBJ2-2 | TRBV28 | TRBD1 | few | TGTGCCAGCACCCATCCCCGGACAGGGGCCCTCAGCGGTACCGGGGAGCTGTTTTTT | CASTHPRTGALSGTGELFF
TRBJ2-1 | TRBV9 | TRBD2 | NA | TGTGCCAGCAGCCAAGCGACTAGCGTGGCTTCCAATGAGCAGTTCTTC | CASSQATSVASNEQFF
TRBJ1-1 | TRBV7-9 | NA | few | TGTGCCAGCAGCCGGGCTTTTGTTGGTGACACTGAAGCTTTCTTT | CASSRAFVGDTEAFF
TRBJ1-2 | TRBV11-2 | TRBD1 | NA | TGTGCCAGCAGCCACCGGGGGGGACAGGGAAACTATGGCTACACCTTC | CASSHRGGQGNYGYTF
TRBJ2-2 | TRBV7-9 | NA | few | TGTGCCAGCAGCTTAGCCGGCCAGGGGACCGGGGAGCTGTTTTTT | CASSLAGQGTGELFF
TRBJ2-7 | TRBV7-3 | NA | few | TGTGCCAGCAGCCCAAGGGGGAGTAGGTGGGAAGAGCAGTACTTC | CASSPRGSRWEEQYF
TRBJ2-3 | TRBV4-2 | TRBD2 | NA | TGTGCCAGCAGCCAAGATCGCGCGGGGGGGGCAGTAGATACGCAGTATTTT | CASSQDRAGGAVDTQYF
TRBJ2-3 | TRBV7-3 | NA | few | TGTGCCAGCAGCTTAACCCCGTTCGCAACAGATACGCAGTATTTT | CASSLTPFATDTQYF
TRBJ2-1 | TRBV3-1 | NA | few | TGTGCCAGCAGCCAAGTTCCCCGGGACGAAAATGAGCAGTTCTTC | CASSQVPRDENEQFF
TRBJ2-1 | TRBV29-1 | TRBD1 | NA | TGCAGCGTTGTTTGGACAGGAGTACGCCCTGAGCAGTTCTTC | CSVVWTGVRPEQFF
TRBJ2-5 | TRBV20-1 | TRBD1 | NA | TGCAGTGCTACCGAGAGGGGGCGAGGTCAAGAGACCCAGTACTTC | CSATERGRGQETQYF
TRBJ2-5 | TRBV20-1 | NA | NA | TGCAGTGCTATTCTCGGCGCCTATAGCGCCTTATCATCCAATGAGCAGTACTTC | CSAILGAYSALSSNEQYF
TRBJ2-3 | TRBV5-1 | NA | few | TGCGCCAGCAGCCCCCTGACAGGATCAGGGGATACGCAGTATTTT | CASSPLTGSGDTQYF
TRBJ2-7 | TRBV28 | TRBD1 | NA | TGTGCCAGCATAACACAGGGGGCGCATTACGAGCAGTACTTC | CASITQGAHYEQYF
TRBJ2-7 | TRBV28 | NA | few | TGTGCCATCCTAGCTCCGGGAACCACCTCCAGCGAGCAGTACTTC | CAILAPGTTSSEQYF
TRBJ2-7 | TRBV20-1 | TRBD2 | NA | TGCAGTGCTTTCACTAGCGGGAGGGCCTACGAGCAGTACTTC | CSAFTSGRAYEQYF
TRBJ2-4 | TRBV4-3 | TRBD2 | NA | TGCGCCAGCAGCCGCCTTCCGCCGGGACTAGCGGGAGGACTGGTCAAAAACATTCAGTACTTC | CASSRLPPGLAGGLVKNIQYF
TRBJ1-1 | TRBV2 | TRBD1 | once | TGTGCCAGCAGTTCACACCAGGACAGGGCTGACACTGAAGCTTTCTTT | CASSSHQDRADTEAFF
TRBJ2-7 | TRBV5-1 | NA | NA | TGCGCCAGCAGCACAGGAACCATAGGGGAGCAGTACTTC | CASSTGTIGEQYF
TRBJ2-7 | TRBV20-1 | TRBD2 | NA | TGCAGTGCTAGAGGACTAGCGGGAGGGCCTTCCTACGAGCAGTACTTC | CSARGLAGGPSYEQYF
TRBJ2-5 | TRBV29-1 | NA | NA | TGCAGCGTTGATTCGGGCAACCAGCAGACCCAGTACTTC | CSVDSGNQQTQYF
TRBJ1-2 | TRBV5-1 | TRBD1 | NA | TGCGCCAGCAGAGAGACAGGGGTGAACTATGGCTACACCTTC | CASRETGVNYGYTF
TRBJ1-4 | TRBV28 | NA | NA | TGTGCCAGCAGTTTTAGGGGAAAACTGTTTTTT | CASSFRGKLFF
TRBJ2-3 | TRBV12-5 | NA | NA | TGTGCTAGTGGTTTGGTACGGGGGACAGACCCGGGAGATACGCAGTATTTT | CASGLVRGTDPGDTQYF
TRBJ1-2 | TRBV28 | NA | few | TGTGCCAGCAGCTCCCGGTTCAGGGGATTCTATGGCTACACCTTC | CASSSRFRGFYGYTF
TRBJ2-4 | TRBV6-1 | TRBD1 | few | TGTGCCAGCGGAGAGAACAGGGGAGTTAACATTCAGTACTTC | CASGENRGVNIQYF